The present T cell receptor (beta chain) was sequenced within a study of T cell responses to AZD1222 COVID-19 vaccine. Study-level findings and limits: Seropositive at baseline were only a handful of AZD1222 recipients. Repertoires were sampled only after the peak T cell response.

The germline V gene has CDR1 SGHTA and CDR2 FQGTGA. There are 13 residues in the CDR3. V gave up 2 bases and J gave up 0 bases, with 5 bases separating them. Note on this clone: Its antigen is unknown.

Some clones are missing from TCRdb's copy, which holds only in-frame ones; the method was immunoSEQ multiplex PCR. The top ten hold more than 6% of the sample, which has more than 70,000 clones, around 85% seen once. This clonotype was sampled from an adult in good health. The V and J genes are TRBV7-3 and TRBJ2-7, with D hard to call. The sequencing here drew on peripheral blood, taken on day 0 of AZD1222 vaccination. The CDR3, as DNA: TGTGCCAGCAGCTTAGCGAGCTCCTACGAGCAGTACTTC. Protein sequence: CASSLASSYEQYF.